These 3 T cell receptor beta chains were sequenced from one sample in a study of cytomegalovirus exposure and HLA in healthy donors. The PCR made use of 60 Vbeta and 13 Jbeta primers. Assay used: immunoSEQ multiplex PCR; TCRdb lists only in-frame clones, some missing. The data contain 160,000 or so clones, roughly 80% of them singletons. The sequencing sample was made of PBMCs. The receptors were gathered from a woman aged 18-30 years in good health and CMV-seropositive.

This chain links TRBV5-6 with TRBJ2-7; no definite D call. The CDR3 is 13 residues long. Germline values: CDR1 SGHDT, CDR2 YYEEEE. V gave up 1 base and J gave up 6 bases, with 11 bases separating them. The CDR3 nucleotides read TGTGCCAGCAGCTTGACGGTTTTGAGCGAGCAGTACTTC. Protein: CASSLTVLSEQYF.

This rearrangement joins TRBV2 to TRBJ1-6; no clear D. This CDR3 spans 13 amino acids. Between the trimmed V and J ends, which lost 3 bases and 6 bases, there was a span of 6 bases. Germline assignment: CDR1 SNHLY and CDR2 FYNNEI. The CDR3 loop reads CASSDLFNSPLHF. The CDR3 coding sequence is TGTGCCAGCAGTGATCTCTTTAATTCACCCCTCCACTTT.

The chain carries TRBV5-6 and TRBJ2-5; D possibly corresponds to TRBD1 (6 bases). CDR3 length equals 13 residues. The V gene lost 4 bases and the J gene lost 1 base, with 8 bases spanning the gap. The V gene's germline CDR1 is SGHDT and CDR2 YYEEEE. CDR3 sequence (DNA): TGTGCCAGCAGCGACAGGATCCAAGAGACCCAGTACTTC. Its protein product is CASSDRIQETQYF.